This TCR beta chain was captured by sequencing in a study of OX40 agonist ivuxolimab in advanced cancers. Overall study context: Patients undergoing dose escalation presented with hepatocellular carcinoma, melanoma, renal cell or head and neck cancer.

This CDR3 is 15 amino acids long. Trimming removed 3 bases at V and 8 bases at J, with 16 bases between. In germline, CDR1 is KGHSH, CDR2 LQKENI. The repertoire was sequenced with immunoSEQ multiplex PCR; TCRdb's copy has only in-frame clones and lacks some. The table has roughly 86,000 clones, 80% to 90% seen once. Regarding the study as a whole: Determination of antigen specificity was not performed for the expanded peripheral T cells.

Notes on this clone: Its antigen is unidentified.

Peripheral blood came from all dose cohorts at three timepoints. The rearrangement joins TRBV18 to TRBJ1-4; TRBD1 might be the D (5 bases). This clonotype was sampled from an adult with an advanced solid tumor such as melanoma, head and neck, liver or kidney cancer. The sample consisted of CD4+ or CD8+ T cells sorted from blood, taken in a trial of the OX40 agonist ivuxolimab. This CDR3 is CASSPLDTGREKLFF. CDR3 nucleotide sequence: TGTGCCAGCTCACCCCTCGACACGGGGCGCGAAAAACTGTTTTTT.